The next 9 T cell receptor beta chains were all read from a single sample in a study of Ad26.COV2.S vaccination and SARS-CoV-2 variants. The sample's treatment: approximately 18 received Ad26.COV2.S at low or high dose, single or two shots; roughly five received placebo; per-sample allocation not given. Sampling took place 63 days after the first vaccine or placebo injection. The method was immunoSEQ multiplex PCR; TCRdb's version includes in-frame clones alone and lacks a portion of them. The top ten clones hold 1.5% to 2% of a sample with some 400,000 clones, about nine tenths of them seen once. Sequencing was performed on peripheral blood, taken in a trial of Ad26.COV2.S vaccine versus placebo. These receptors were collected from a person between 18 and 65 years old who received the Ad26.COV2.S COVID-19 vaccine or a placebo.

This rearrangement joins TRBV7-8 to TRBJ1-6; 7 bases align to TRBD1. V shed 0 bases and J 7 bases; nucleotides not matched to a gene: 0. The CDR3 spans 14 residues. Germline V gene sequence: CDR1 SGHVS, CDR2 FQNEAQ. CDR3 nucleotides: TGTGCCAGCAGCTTAGCGGGACAGAATTCACCCCTCCACTTT. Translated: CASSLAGQNSPLHF.

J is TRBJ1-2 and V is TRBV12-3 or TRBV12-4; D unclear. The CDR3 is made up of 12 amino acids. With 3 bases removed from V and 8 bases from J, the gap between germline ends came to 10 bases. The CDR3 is CASSLGGWGYTF. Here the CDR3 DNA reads TGTGCCAGCAGTTTGGGCGGTTGGGGCTACACCTTC.

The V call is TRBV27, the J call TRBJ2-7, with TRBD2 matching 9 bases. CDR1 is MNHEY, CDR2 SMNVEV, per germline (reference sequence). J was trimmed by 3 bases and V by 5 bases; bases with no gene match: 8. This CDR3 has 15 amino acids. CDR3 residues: CASSHSGRLIYEQYF. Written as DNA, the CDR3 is TGTGCCAGCAGTCATAGCGGGAGACTCATCTACGAGCAGTACTTC.

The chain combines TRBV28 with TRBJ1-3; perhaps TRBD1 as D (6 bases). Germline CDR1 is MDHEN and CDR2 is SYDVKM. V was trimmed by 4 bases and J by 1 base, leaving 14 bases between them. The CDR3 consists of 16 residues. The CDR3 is CASSSGGGASGNTIYF. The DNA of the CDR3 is TGTGCCAGCAGTTCCGGGGGGGGCGCGTCTGGAAACACCATATATTTT.

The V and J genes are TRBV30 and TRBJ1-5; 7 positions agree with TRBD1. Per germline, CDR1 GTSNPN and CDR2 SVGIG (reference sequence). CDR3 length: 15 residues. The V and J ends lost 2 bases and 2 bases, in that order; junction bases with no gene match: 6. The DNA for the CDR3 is TGTGCCTGGAGTATCGACAGGGCTGGCAATCAGCCCCAGCATTTT. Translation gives CAWSIDRAGNQPQHF.

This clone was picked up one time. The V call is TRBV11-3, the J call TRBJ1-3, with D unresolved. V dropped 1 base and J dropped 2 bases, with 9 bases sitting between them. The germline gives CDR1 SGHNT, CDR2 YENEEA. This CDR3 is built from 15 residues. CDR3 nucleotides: TGTGCCAGCAGCTTAGGTCCAAATACTGGAAACACCATATATTTT. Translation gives CASSLGPNTGNTIYF.

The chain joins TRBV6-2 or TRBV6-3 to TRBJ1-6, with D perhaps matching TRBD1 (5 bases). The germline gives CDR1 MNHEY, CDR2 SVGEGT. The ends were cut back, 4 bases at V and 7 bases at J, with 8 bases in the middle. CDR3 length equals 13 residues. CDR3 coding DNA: TGTGCCAGCAGTTTCAGGGCGAATTCACCCCTCCACTTT. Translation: CASSFRANSPLHF.

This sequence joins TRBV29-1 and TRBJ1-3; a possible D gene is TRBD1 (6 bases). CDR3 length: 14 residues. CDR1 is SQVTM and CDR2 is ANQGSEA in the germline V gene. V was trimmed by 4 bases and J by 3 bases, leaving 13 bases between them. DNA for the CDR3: TGCAGCGTTGTTCCGGGGGCTCTTGGAAACACCATATATTTT. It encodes CSVVPGALGNTIYF.

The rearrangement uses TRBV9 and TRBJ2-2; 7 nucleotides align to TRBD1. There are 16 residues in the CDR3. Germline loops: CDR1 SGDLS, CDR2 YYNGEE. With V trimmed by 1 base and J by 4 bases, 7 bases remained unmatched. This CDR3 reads CASSVSGTEITGELFF. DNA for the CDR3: TGTGCCAGCAGCGTAAGTGGGACAGAAATCACCGGGGAGCTGTTTTTT.